These 28 T cell receptor beta chains were all obtained from the same sample, sequenced in a study of response to subunit inactivated influenza vaccine. In TCRdb, the RT-PCR reads were re-called with MiXCR into one record per CDR3 protein. This table holds roughly 180,000 distinct CDR3 sequences, approximately 8.7% found once. The starting material was non-naive T cells sorted from PBMCs, obtained on the day of vaccination. These receptors were taken from a man aged 50-59 years who received an inactivated influenza vaccine.

The V call is TRBV10-3, the J call TRBJ1-2, with D uncertain. The CDR3 length is 14 residues. CDR1 and CDR2 from the germline V gene are ENHRY and SYGVKD. Deletions cut 6 bases from V and 5 bases from J, with 16 bases between. CDR3 in amino acids: CAISRDLRAYGYTF. As DNA, the CDR3 is TGTGCCATCAGCCGCGATTTAAGGGCATATGGCTACACCTTC.

This clonotype has a handful of counts. The V call is TRBV29-1, the J call TRBJ2-4, with 10 bases aligning to TRBD2. This CDR3 spans 13 amino acids. Germline CDR1 reads SQVTM; CDR2 reads ANQGSEA. Unmatched junction bases numbered 7, after V lost 4 bases and J lost 10 bases. CDR3 protein: CSVVSLAGAIQYF. Here the CDR3 DNA reads TGCAGCGTTGTAAGCCTAGCGGGGGCTATTCAGTACTTC.

This clonotype was seen repeatedly, ten times or more. This chain uses TRBV7-2 with TRBJ2-7; D remains ambiguous. The CDR3 spans 13 residues. Germline CDR1 and CDR2: SGHTA and FQGNSA. V lost 2 bases, J lost 0 bases, and 5 bases lay in between. CDR3: CASSLSYSYEQYF. The CDR3, as DNA: TGTGCCAGCAGCTTAAGTTACTCCTACGAGCAGTACTTC.

This clonotype was found a few times. CDR3 sequence: CASSLGGQDKTQHF. CDR3 sequence (DNA): TGTGCCAGCAGTTTAGGGGGACAGGACAAGACCCAGCATTTT. The rearrangement joins TRBV12-3 or TRBV12-4 to TRBJ1-5; 8 nucleotides line up with TRBD1. The V gene end was trimmed by 1 base and the J gene end by 11 bases; junction bases not matched to a gene: 7. The CDR3 has 14 amino acids.

This clonotype was detected a few times. V and J are TRBV6-1 and TRBJ2-7; possible D gene TRBD2, 6 bases. The germline V and J ends were trimmed by 4 bases and 4 bases, with 11 bases remaining between them. Germline V gene data show CDR1 as MNHNS and CDR2 as SASEGT. This CDR3 is 13 amino acids long. The CDR3 loop is CASSGRVGYEQYF. The CDR3 bases are TGTGCCAGCAGTGGGAGGGTTGGGTACGAGCAGTACTTC.

The V and J genes are TRBV5-1 and TRBJ2-3, with no clear D. Trimming pared 0 bases from V and 2 bases from J, leaving 10 bases between. This CDR3 region has 15 residues. Germline V gene lookup returns CDR1 SGHRS and CDR2 YFSETQ. CDR3 amino acids: CASSLGRPDTDTQYF. The CDR3 nucleotides are TGCGCCAGCAGCTTGGGGCGGCCAGACACAGATACGCAGTATTTT.

The rearrangement uses TRBV20-1 and TRBJ1-1, with D tentatively TRBD1 (5 bases). CDR3 length equals 13 residues. The V gene's germline CDR1 is DFQATT and CDR2 SNEGSKA (reference sequence). The V end was cut by 6 bases, the J end by 1 base, with 12 bases between. The CDR3 protein is CSAEAGANTEAFF. CDR3 bases: TGCAGTGCGGAGGCCGGGGCGAACACTGAAGCTTTCTTT.

This chain uses TRBV6-2 or TRBV6-3 with TRBJ1-5; D is unclear. Trimming took off 5 bases at V and 6 bases at J, with 11 bases between the two ends. Germline assignment: CDR1 MNHEY and CDR2 SVGEGT. This CDR3 has 13 residues. CDR3 loop: CASSPLGIQPQHF. CDR3 nucleotide sequence: TGTGCCAGCAGTCCCCTAGGTATTCAGCCCCAGCATTTT.

This clonotype was observed a handful of times. J is TRBJ2-1 and V is TRBV6-2 or TRBV6-3; TRBD1 matches 8 bases. CDR3 length: 11 amino acids. Germline CDR1 is MNHEY and CDR2 is SVGEGT. J gave up 14 bases and V 6 bases, and 6 bases lay outside the gene matches. CDR3 region: CASSTGTGKFF. The CDR3 coding sequence is TGTGCCAGCAGCACCGGGACAGGAAAGTTCTTC.

This clonotype was detected only a few times. The gene calls are TRBV4-2 and TRBJ1-2; D is undetermined. The CDR3 totals 14 residues. Germline-derived CDR1 and CDR2 are LGHNA and YNFKEQ. The V gene lost 0 bases and the J gene lost 3 bases, with 8 bases spanning the gap. The CDR3 DNA sequence: TGTGCCAGCAGCCAAGATTTAACAGACTATGGCTACACCTTC. It encodes CASSQDLTDYGYTF.

This clonotype has ten or more counts. J is TRBJ2-5 and V is TRBV20-1; D uncertain. The V end was cut by 4 bases, the J end by 5 bases, with 11 bases between. CDR3 length: 12 residues. Germline CDR1 DFQATT, CDR2 SNEGSKA (reference sequence). The CDR3 sequence: CSATVIMETQYF. The CDR3 DNA follows: TGCAGTGCTACGGTCATCATGGAGACCCAGTACTTC.

V usage is TRBV6-2 or TRBV6-3 and J usage is TRBJ1-5, with D uncertain. Looked up from germline, CDR1 is MNHEY and CDR2 is SVGEGT. The CDR3 consists of 14 residues. V was cut by 7 bases and J by 8 bases, with 18 bases left in between. The CDR3 sequence is CASTTTWAWEPQHF. The CDR3 bases are TGTGCCAGCACTACGACTTGGGCTTGGGAGCCCCAGCATTTT.

This clonotype was recorded at least ten times. The rearrangement joins TRBV12-3 or TRBV12-4 to TRBJ2-1, with 9 bases identical to TRBD2. CDR3 length: 15 residues. Trimming took 6 bases from V and 5 from J; bases not matched to a gene: 8. This CDR3 reads CASSPIAGVHNEQFF. The CDR3, as DNA: TGTGCCAGCAGCCCCATAGCGGGGGTTCACAATGAGCAGTTCTTC.

This chain links TRBV20-1 with TRBJ2-5; TRBD2 matches 8 bases. The DNA end is more similar to TRBJ2-1, so the J call may be wrong. The CDR3 contains 14 residues. The V gene's germline CDR1 is DFQATT and CDR2 SNEGSKA (reference sequence). CDR3 region: CSARVTSGSETQFF. The CDR3, as DNA: TGCAGTGCTAGAGTTACTAGCGGTAGTGAGACCCAGTTCTTC.

The chain joins TRBV5-6 to TRBJ1-4; 8 positions match TRBD1. CDR1 and CDR2 from the germline V gene are SGHDT and YYEEEE. Trimming cost V 3 bases and J 9 bases; bases outside gene matches: 10. The CDR3 runs 15 residues. CDR3 region: CASSSQTGTGQKLFF. CDR3 nucleotide sequence: TGTGCCAGCAGCTCACAAACCGGGACAGGACAAAAACTGTTTTTT.

In its sample, this clonotype was seen a few times. The chain employs TRBV4-2 and TRBJ2-7; 8 bases align to TRBD2. This CDR3 is built from 15 residues. With V trimmed by 0 bases and J by 4 bases, 5 bases remained unmatched. Germline V gene data show CDR1 as LGHNA and CDR2 as YNFKEQ. The CDR3 protein is CASSQEGLAGYEQYF. CDR3 DNA sequence: TGTGCCAGCAGCCAAGAGGGGCTAGCGGGTTACGAGCAGTACTTC.

CDR3 protein: CATSDPWTHEQYF. Written as DNA, the CDR3 is TGTGCCACCAGTGACCCGTGGACCCACGAGCAGTACTTC. The gene calls are TRBV24-1 and TRBJ2-7; D call uncertain. V dropped 4 bases and J dropped 5 bases, with 11 bases sitting between them. CDR1 is KGHDR and CDR2 is SFDVKD in the germline V gene. The CDR3 length is 13 residues.

The rearrangement uses TRBV3-1 and TRBJ1-2, with a weak D call TRBD1 (5 bases). With 4 bases removed from V and 4 bases from J, the gap between germline ends came to 10 bases. CDR3 length equals 13 residues. Per the germline V gene, CDR1 is LGHDT and CDR2 is YNNKEL (reference sequence). The CDR3 region has the DNA TGTGCCAGCAGCCGATCCCAGGGCTATGGCTACACCTTC. Its translation: CASSRSQGYGYTF.

This clonotype was detected only a few times. The chain has TRBV30 and TRBJ1-1; TRBD1 is a possible D gene (5 bases). The CDR3 contains 13 residues. Looked up from germline, CDR1 is GTSNPN and CDR2 is SVGIG (reference sequence). V was shortened by 2 bases and J by 3 bases, with 10 bases between the two germline ends. CDR3 in amino acids: CAWSIQGDTEAFF. For the CDR3, the DNA is TGTGCCTGGAGTATCCAGGGAGACACTGAAGCTTTCTTT. Full variable domain (outside the CDR3, taken from reference TRBV30 and TRBJ1-1): SQTIHQWPATLVQPVGSPLSLECTVEGTSNPNLYWYRQAAGRGLQLLFYSVGIGQISSEVPQNLSASRPQDRQFILSSKKLLLSDSGFYLCAWSIQGDTEAFFGQGTRLTVV.

This clonotype has a handful of counts. The chain carries TRBV7-8 and TRBJ2-1, with TRBD1 identical over 7 bases. Germline CDR1 and CDR2: SGHVS and FQNEAQ. The V segment lost 5 bases and the J segment 9 bases; nucleotides outside the gene matches: 13. There are 15 residues in the CDR3. CDR3 bases: TGTGCCAGCAGCCCCTACAGACAGGGCCCCAGTGAGCAGTTCTTC. Residues: CASSPYRQGPSEQFF. The full variable domain, with the rest looked up from reference TRBV7-8 and TRBJ2-1, is GAGVSQSPRYKVAKRGQDVALRCDPISGHVSLFWYQQALGQGPEFLTYFQNEAQLDKSGLPSDRFFAERPEGSVSTLKIQRTQQEDSAVYLCASSPYRQGPSEQFFGPGTRLTVL.

This clonotype was observed at least ten times. The chain uses TRBV10-1 and TRBJ2-1, with D perhaps TRBD1 (5 bases). The germline CDR1 and CDR2 sequences are WNHNN and SYGVQD (reference sequence). Trimming left V 5 bases short and J 6 bases short, with 8 bases between. This CDR3 comprises 12 residues. DNA of the CDR3: TGCGCCAGCAGTTATCAGGGCAATGAGCAGTTCTTC. Its protein product is CASSYQGNEQFF.

The genes are TRBV10-3 and TRBJ2-7, with D perhaps matching TRBD1 (5 bases). From germline, CDR1 is ENHRY and CDR2 SYGVKD. This CDR3 contains 14 residues. V lost 0 bases and J lost 2, with 8 bases in between. CDR3 sequence reads: CAISESRQTYEQYF. The CDR3 nucleotides read TGTGCCATCAGTGAGTCGAGACAGACCTACGAGCAGTACTTC.

This clonotype appeared a few times. V usage is TRBV4-3 and J usage is TRBJ1-4; 7 bases line up with TRBD1. CDR1 and CDR2 from the germline V gene are LGHNA and YSLEER. The CDR3 contains 15 residues. The J segment lost 3 bases and the V segment lost 3 bases, leaving 4 bases of the junction unmatched. Here the CDR3 DNA reads TGCGCCAGCAGCCATACAGGGGCACCTAATGAAAAACTGTTTTTT. It yields the protein CASSHTGAPNEKLFF.

A few counts support this clonotype. This sequence joins TRBV3-1 and TRBJ1-2; D unclear. Germline V CDR1 and CDR2: LGHDT, YNNKEL (reference sequence). V dropped 0 bases and J dropped 4 bases, with 9 bases sitting between them. There are 14 residues in the CDR3. CDR3 sequence: CASSQDRRPYGYTF. The CDR3 DNA reads TGTGCCAGCAGCCAAGATCGGCGACCCTATGGCTACACCTTC. Full variable domain (missing parts from reference TRBV3-1 and TRBJ1-2): DTAVSQTPKYLVTQMGNDKSIKCEQNLGHDTMYWYKQDSKKFLKIMFSYNNKELIINETVPNRFSPKSPDKAHLNLHINSLELGDSAVYFCASSQDRRPYGYTFGSGTRLTVV.

The rearrangement links TRBV6-1 to TRBJ2-5; the D gene is possibly TRBD1 (6 bases). Trimming stripped 4 bases from V and 4 bases from J, with 19 bases between. Per the germline V gene, CDR1 is MNHNS and CDR2 is SASEGT. The CDR3 has 16 residues. The CDR3 loop reads CASSAPLTGMRETQYF. The CDR3 coding sequence is TGTGCCAGCAGTGCTCCCTTAACAGGGATGCGAGAGACCCAGTACTTC.

This clonotype was counted only a few times. The chain joins TRBV6-6 to TRBJ1-2, with D tentatively TRBD1 (5 bases). The CDR3 contains 12 residues. V was trimmed by 5 bases and J by 5 bases, leaving 9 bases between them. Germline loops: CDR1 MNHNY, CDR2 SVGAGI (reference sequence). CDR3 loop: CASSPGIYGYTF. The CDR3 nucleotides read TGTGCCAGCAGTCCAGGGATTTATGGCTACACCTTC.

This clonotype was found a few times. This chain connects TRBV7-3 to TRBJ2-3; D may be TRBD2 (6 bases). Trimming shortened V by 3 bases and J by 2 bases, and 9 bases separated the two germline ends. The CDR3 spans 14 residues. CDR1 and CDR2 (germline): SGHTA, FQGTGA. The CDR3 DNA sequence: TGTGCCAGCAGCTTCGGAGGGAACACAGATACGCAGTATTTT. Translating it yields CASSFGGNTDTQYF. Complete variable domain (other parts from reference TRBV7-3 and TRBJ2-3): GAGVSQTPSNKVTEKGKYVELRCDPISGHTALYWYRQSLGQGPEFLIYFQGTGAADDSGLPNDRFFAVRPEGSVSTLKIQRTERGDSAVYLCASSFGGNTDTQYFGPGTRLTVL.

This clonotype was seen many times. The CDR3, as DNA: TGTGCCAGCAGCGTCCGGGACAGGGAATCCTCACACGGTTTGTACCAAGAGACCCAGTACTTC. Its translation: CASSVRDRESSHGLYQETQYF. This chain joins TRBV9 and TRBJ2-5; TRBD1 matches 9 bases. The CDR3 loop spans 21 amino acids. The V segment lost 2 bases and the J segment 0 bases; nucleotides outside the gene matches: 20. Germline V CDR1 and CDR2: SGDLS, YYNGEE. Full variable domain (remainder filled in from reference TRBV9 and TRBJ2-5): DSGVTQTPKHLITATGQRVTLRCSPRSGDLSVYWYQQSLDQGLQFLIQYYNGEERAKGNILERFSAQQFPDLHSELNLSSLELGDSALYFCASSVRDRESSHGLYQETQYFGPGTRLLVL.